The clone carrying this T cell receptor (beta chain) was found once. These data belong to a study of cytomegalovirus exposure and HLA in healthy donors. The CDR3 runs to 13 residues. V lost 6 bases and J lost 4, with 15 bases in between. Germline-derived CDR1 and CDR2 are SQVTM and ANQGSEA. PCR was performed using 60 Vbeta and 13 Jbeta primers. Only in-frame clones appear in the TCRdb table, and some are missing; sequencing was by immunoSEQ multiplex PCR. The sample lists roughly 180,000 clones; 75% to 90% were seen once. The V gene is TRBV29-1, the J gene TRBJ1-2; D might be TRBD1 (6 bases). The sequenced sample consisted of PBMCs. The receptor comes from a girl aged 10-17 years in good health and CMV-seropositive. CDR3 coding DNA: TGCAGCGTGGGGACAAAAGGAGGCTATGGCTACACCTTC. This translates into CSVGTKGGYGYTF.